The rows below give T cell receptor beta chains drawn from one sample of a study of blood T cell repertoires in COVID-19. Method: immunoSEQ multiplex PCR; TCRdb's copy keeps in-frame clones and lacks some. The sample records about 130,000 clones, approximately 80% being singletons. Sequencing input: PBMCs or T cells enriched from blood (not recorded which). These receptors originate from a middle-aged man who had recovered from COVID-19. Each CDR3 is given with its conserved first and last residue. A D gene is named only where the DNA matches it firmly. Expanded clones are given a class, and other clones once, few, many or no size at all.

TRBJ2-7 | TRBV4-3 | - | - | CASSHARGSSYEQYF | TGCGCCAGCAGCCACGCCAGGGGCAGCTCCTACGAGCAGTACTTC
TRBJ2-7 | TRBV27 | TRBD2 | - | CASSTGTSGPGEQYF | TGTGCCAGCAGCACCGGGACTAGCGGCCCCGGCGAGCAGTACTTC
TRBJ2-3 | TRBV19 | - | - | CASSTRDIISTDTQYF | TGTGCCAGTAGTACCCGGGACATCATTAGCACAGATACGCAGTATTTT
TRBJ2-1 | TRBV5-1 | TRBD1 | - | CASSLVVGQGHEQFF | TGCGCCAGCAGCTTGGTAGTGGGACAGGGGCACGAGCAGTTCTTC
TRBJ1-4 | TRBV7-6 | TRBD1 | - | CASSLRGTGGEKLFF | TGTGCCAGCAGCTTACGCGGGACAGGGGGCGAAAAACTGTTTTTT
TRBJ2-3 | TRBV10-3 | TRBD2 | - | CAISETGGFTDTQYF | TGTGCCATCAGTGAAACGGGGGGATTCACAGATACGCAGTATTTT
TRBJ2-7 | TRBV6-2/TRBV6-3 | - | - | CASSQGLSYEQYF | TGTGCCAGCAGTCAGGGACTGTCCTACGAGCAGTACTTC
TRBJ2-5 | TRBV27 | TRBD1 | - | CASSPSPPRGQGKRETQYF | TGTGCCAGCAGTCCCTCCCCCCCTCGCGGACAGGGAAAGAGAGAGACCCAGTACTTC
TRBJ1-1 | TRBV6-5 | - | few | CASRDGGPVAEAFF | TGTGCCAGCAGGGACGGGGGGCCGGTTGCTGAAGCTTTCTTT
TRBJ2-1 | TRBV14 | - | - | CASSHHWGRDEQFF | TGTGCCAGCAGCCACCATTGGGGCAGGGATGAGCAGTTCTTC
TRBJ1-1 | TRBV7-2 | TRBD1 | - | CASSLGLQTGVGEAFF | TGTGCCAGCAGCCTGGGCCTCCAGACAGGGGTGGGTGAAGCTTTCTTT
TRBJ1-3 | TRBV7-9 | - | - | CASSLPTVISGNTIYF | TGTGCCAGCAGCTTACCGACTGTAATATCTGGAAACACCATATATTTT
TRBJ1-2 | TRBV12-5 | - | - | CASGLTLTGYYGYTF | TGTGCTAGTGGTTTGACCTTGACAGGATACTATGGCTACACCTTC
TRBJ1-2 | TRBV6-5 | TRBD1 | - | CACSAGGYGYTF | TGTGCCTGTTCAGCAGGGGGCTATGGCTACACCTTC
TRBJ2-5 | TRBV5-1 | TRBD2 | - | CASSLYSGGEETQYF | TGCGCCAGCAGCTTGTATAGCGGGGGAGAAGAGACCCAGTACTTC
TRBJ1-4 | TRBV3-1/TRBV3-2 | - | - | CASSPKGEEAYSEKLFF | TGTGCCAGCAGCCCCAAGGGGGAAGAGGCCTACTCTGAAAAACTGTTTTTT
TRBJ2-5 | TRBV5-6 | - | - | CASSLLSGVETQYF | TGTGCCAGCAGCTTACTGTCGGGAGTCGAGACCCAGTACTTC
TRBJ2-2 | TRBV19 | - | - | CASIGRVTGELFF | TGTGCCAGTATCGGGCGGGTCACCGGGGAGCTGTTTTTT
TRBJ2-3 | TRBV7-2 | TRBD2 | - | CASSPAGGGGADTQYF | TGTGCCAGCAGCCCCGCAGGCGGGGGGGGCGCAGATACGCAGTATTTT
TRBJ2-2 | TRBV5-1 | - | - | CASSALGQLNTGELFF | TGCGCCAGCAGCGCCCTGGGGCAGCTGAACACCGGGGAGCTGTTTTTT
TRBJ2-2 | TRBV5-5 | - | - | CASSLGANTGELFF | TGTGCCAGCAGCTTGGGCGCGAACACCGGGGAGCTGTTTTTT
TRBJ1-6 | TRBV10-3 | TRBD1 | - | CAIKDRGESPLHF | TGTGCCATCAAGGACAGGGGCGAATCACCCCTCCACTTT
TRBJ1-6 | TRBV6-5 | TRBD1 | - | CASSWQGAVDSPLHF | TGTGCCAGCAGCTGGCAGGGGGCGGTGGATTCACCCCTCCACTTT
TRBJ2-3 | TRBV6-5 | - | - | CASSYFLTDTQYF | TGTGCCAGCAGTTACTTTCTCACAGATACGCAGTATTTT
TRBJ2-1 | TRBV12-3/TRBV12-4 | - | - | CASRPDNYNEQFF | TGTGCCAGCAGGCCGGACAATTACAATGAGCAGTTCTTC
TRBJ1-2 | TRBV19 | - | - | CASSMGMQGFVGYTF | TGTGCCAGTAGTATGGGGATGCAGGGATTCGTTGGCTACACCTTC
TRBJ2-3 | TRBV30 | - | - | CAWSGGLTTTDTQYF | TGTGCCTGGAGCGGGGGGCTAACCACCACAGATACGCAGTATTTT
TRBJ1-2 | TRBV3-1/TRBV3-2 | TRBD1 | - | CASRKQGGDPGYTF | TGTGCCAGCAGAAAACAGGGGGGGGATCCTGGCTACACCTTC
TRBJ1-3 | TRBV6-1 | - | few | CASRESSGNTIYF | TGTGCCAGCAGAGAGAGCTCTGGAAACACCATATATTTT
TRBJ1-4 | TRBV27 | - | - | CASSFGGRVGEKLFF | TGTGCCAGCAGTTTTGGGGGCAGGGTGGGTGAAAAACTGTTTTTT
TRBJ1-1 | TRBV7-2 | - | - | CASSLESVMNTEAFF | TGTGCCAGCAGCTTAGAATCGGTCATGAACACTGAAGCTTTCTTT
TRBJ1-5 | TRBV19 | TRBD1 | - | CASSIDHGRGQYQPQHF | TGTGCCAGTAGTATAGATCACGGCAGGGGGCAATATCAGCCCCAGCATTTT
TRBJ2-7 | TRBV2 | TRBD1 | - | CASHLGGALYEQYF | TGTGCCAGTCACTTAGGGGGCGCCCTCTACGAGCAGTACTTC
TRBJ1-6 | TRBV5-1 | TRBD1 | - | CASSVPNRGNSPLHF | TGCGCCAGCTCCGTCCCCAACAGGGGGAATTCACCCCTCCACTTT
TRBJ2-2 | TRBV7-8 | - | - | CASSLLVTNTGELFF | TGTGCCAGCAGCTTACTAGTGACGAACACCGGGGAGCTGTTTTTT
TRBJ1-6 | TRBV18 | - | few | CASSPGYRDSPLHF | TGTGCCAGCTCACCGGGTTACAGGGATTCACCCCTCCACTTT
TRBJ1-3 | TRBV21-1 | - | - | CASSKTGVGGGNTIYF | -
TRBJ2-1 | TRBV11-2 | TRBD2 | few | CASRPTGTSVYNEQFF | TGTGCCAGCAGACCAACGGGGACTAGCGTATACAATGAGCAGTTCTTC
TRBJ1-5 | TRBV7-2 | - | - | CASSFYHRNQPQHF | TGTGCCAGCAGCTTTTATCACAGAAACCAGCCCCAGCATTTT
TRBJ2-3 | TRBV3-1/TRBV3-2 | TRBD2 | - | CASSQDQAQKTSGGTDTQYF | TGTGCCAGCAGCCAAGATCAAGCACAAAAGACTAGCGGAGGCACAGATACGCAGTATTTT
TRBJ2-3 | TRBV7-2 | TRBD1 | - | CASSLGTGDTQYF | TGTGCCAGCAGCTTAGGGACAGGGGATACGCAGTATTTT
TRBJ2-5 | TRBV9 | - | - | CASSPASGETQYF | TGTGCCAGCAGCCCCGCTTCGGGTGAGACCCAGTACTTC
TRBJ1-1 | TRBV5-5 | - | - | CASSLGGNTEAFF | TGTGCCAGCAGCCTAGGGGGTAACACTGAAGCTTTCTTT
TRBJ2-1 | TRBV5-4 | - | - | CASSFVGRDPTGEQFF | TGTGCCAGCAGCTTTGTAGGGCGGGACCCCACGGGGGAGCAGTTCTTC
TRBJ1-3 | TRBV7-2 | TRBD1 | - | CASSYRGQNGNTIYF | TGTGCCAGCAGCTACAGGGGGCAAAATGGAAACACCATATATTTT
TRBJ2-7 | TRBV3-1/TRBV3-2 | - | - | CASSQSSHEQYF | TGTGCCAGCAGCCAATCGTCCCACGAGCAGTACTTC
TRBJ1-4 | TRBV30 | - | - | CAWSVLGSTVEKLFF | TGTGCCTGGAGTGTCTTGGGCAGTACCGTTGAAAAACTGTTTTTT
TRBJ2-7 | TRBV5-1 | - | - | CATKGDSYEQYF | TGCGCCACGAAGGGGGATTCCTACGAGCAGTACTTC
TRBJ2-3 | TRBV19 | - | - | CASSLTRSPDTQYF | TGTGCCAGTAGTTTGACTAGGTCTCCAGATACGCAGTATTTT
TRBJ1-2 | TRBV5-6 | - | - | CASSYPDLDYGYTF | TGTGCCAGCAGCTACCCGGACTTAGACTATGGCTACACCTTC
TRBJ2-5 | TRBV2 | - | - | CASSEQRTVQETQYF | TGTGCCAGCAGTGAACAACGTACAGTACAAGAGACCCAGTACTTC
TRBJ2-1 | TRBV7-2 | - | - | CASSLGPSIEQFF | TGTGCCAGCAGCTTAGGGCCTAGCATTGAGCAGTTCTTC
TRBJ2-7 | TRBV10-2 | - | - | CASRIGVAYEQYF | TGCGCCAGCAGAATAGGGGTCGCCTACGAGCAGTACTTC
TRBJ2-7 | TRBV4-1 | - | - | CASSQVMAGPYEQYF | TGCGCCAGCAGCCAAGTTATGGCAGGCCCCTACGAGCAGTACTTC
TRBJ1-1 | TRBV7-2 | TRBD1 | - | CASSLVYRGRPEAFF | TGTGCCAGCAGCTTAGTATACAGGGGGCGTCCTGAAGCTTTCTTT